The clone carrying this T cell receptor beta chain was seen only a few times. Its target is unknown. Amplification from RNA transcripts yielded the TCR beta CDR3 regions. Following a first-round RT-PCR that used HTBI primers, a second-round multiplex PCR was carried out. One entry per CDR3 protein, called by TCRdb with MiXCR from the multiplex PCR reads. The sample shows more than 1,000,000 distinct CDR3 sequences, 35% to 40% of them seen only once. Hyperthyroidism patients were newly diagnosed, under 2 months' duration, aged 18 to 65. Orbital computed tomography, thyroid ultrasound, TRAb, serum thyroxine and clinical symptoms formed the basis of diagnosis. V lost 8 bases, J lost 5 bases, and 8 bases stayed unmatched. The CDR3 is made up of 12 amino acids. Germline V lookup: CDR1 SQVTM, CDR2 ANQGSEA. The data derive from a study of Graves' ophthalmopathy and Graves' hyperthyroidism. Study-wide results and limits: Forecasting of ophthalmopathy progression by the model achieved approximately 70% sensitivity and 72.22% specificity.

The specimen sequenced was peripheral blood or thyroid tissue (not recorded which). The rearrangement joins TRBV29-1 to TRBJ2-5; TRBD2 agrees at 7 bases. This clonotype originated in an adult man with Graves' hyperthyroidism. DNA of the CDR3: TGCAGCTCTCGGGTCGGGGGGGAGACCCAGTACTTC. It translates to CSSRVGGETQYF.